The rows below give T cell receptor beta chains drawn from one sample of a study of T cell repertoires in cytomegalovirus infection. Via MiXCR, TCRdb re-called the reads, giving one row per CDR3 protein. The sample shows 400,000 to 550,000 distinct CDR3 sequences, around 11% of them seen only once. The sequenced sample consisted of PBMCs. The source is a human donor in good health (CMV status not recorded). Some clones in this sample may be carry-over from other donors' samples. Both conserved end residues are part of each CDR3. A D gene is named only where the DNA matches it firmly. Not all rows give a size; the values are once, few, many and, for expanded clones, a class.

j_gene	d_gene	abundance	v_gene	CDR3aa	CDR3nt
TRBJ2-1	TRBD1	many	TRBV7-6	CASSLVPTGGPHEQFF	TGTGCCAGCAGCTTAGTTCCCACAGGGGGCCCTCATGAGCAGTTCTTC
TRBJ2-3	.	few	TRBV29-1	CSGQSSTDTQYF	TGCAGCGGACAGTCTAGCACAGATACGCAGTATTTT
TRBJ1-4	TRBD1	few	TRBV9	CASSVGQGAEKLFF	TGTGCCAGCAGCGTTGGACAGGGGGCGGAAAAACTGTTTTTT
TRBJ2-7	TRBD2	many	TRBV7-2	CASSLGLAGGLYSYEQYF	TGTGCCAGCAGCTTGGGGCTAGCGGGAGGGCTGTACTCCTACGAGCAGTACTTC
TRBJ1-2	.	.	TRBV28	CATIMGGSNYGYTF	TGTGCCACCATTATGGGAGGATCAAACTATGGCTACACCTTC
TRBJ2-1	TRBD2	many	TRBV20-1	CSARDLTSGSDNEQFF	TGCAGTGCTAGAGATCTGACTAGCGGGAGTGACAATGAGCAGTTCTTC
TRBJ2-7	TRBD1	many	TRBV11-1	CASSLNRGLNEQYF	TGTGCCAGCAGCTTAAACAGGGGTCTCAACGAGCAGTACTTC
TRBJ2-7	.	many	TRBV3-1	CASSQDRAEQYF	TGTGCCAGCAGCCAAGATCGCGCCGAGCAGTACTTC
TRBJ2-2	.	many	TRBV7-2	CASSPQVVGELFF	TGTGCCAGCAGCCCACAAGTCGTCGGGGAGCTGTTTTTT
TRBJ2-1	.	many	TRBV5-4	CASSTYLGEQFF	TGTGCCAGCAGCACATATTTGGGTGAGCAGTTCTTC
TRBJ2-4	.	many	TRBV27	CASGAGKNIQYF	TGTGCCAGCGGGGCTGGCAAAAACATTCAGTACTTC
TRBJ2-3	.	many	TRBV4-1	CASSQGLEPDTQYF	TGCGCCAGCAGCCAAGGACTAGAACCAGATACGCAGTATTTT
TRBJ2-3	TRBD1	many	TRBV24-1	CATSDLGQGVSDTQYF	TGTGCCACCAGTGACCTCGGACAGGGGGTCTCAGATACGCAGTATTTT
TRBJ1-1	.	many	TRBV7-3	CASSLNALAGEAFF	TGTGCCAGCAGCTTAAATGCCCTCGCAGGTGAAGCTTTCTTT
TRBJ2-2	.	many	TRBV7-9	CASRKGQEGRGELFF	TGTGCCAGCAGAAAAGGACAGGAGGGTCGTGGGGAGCTGTTTTTT
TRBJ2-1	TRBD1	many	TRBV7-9	CASSPGQGGDEQFF	TGTGCCAGCAGCCCCGGACAGGGAGGCGATGAGCAGTTCTTC